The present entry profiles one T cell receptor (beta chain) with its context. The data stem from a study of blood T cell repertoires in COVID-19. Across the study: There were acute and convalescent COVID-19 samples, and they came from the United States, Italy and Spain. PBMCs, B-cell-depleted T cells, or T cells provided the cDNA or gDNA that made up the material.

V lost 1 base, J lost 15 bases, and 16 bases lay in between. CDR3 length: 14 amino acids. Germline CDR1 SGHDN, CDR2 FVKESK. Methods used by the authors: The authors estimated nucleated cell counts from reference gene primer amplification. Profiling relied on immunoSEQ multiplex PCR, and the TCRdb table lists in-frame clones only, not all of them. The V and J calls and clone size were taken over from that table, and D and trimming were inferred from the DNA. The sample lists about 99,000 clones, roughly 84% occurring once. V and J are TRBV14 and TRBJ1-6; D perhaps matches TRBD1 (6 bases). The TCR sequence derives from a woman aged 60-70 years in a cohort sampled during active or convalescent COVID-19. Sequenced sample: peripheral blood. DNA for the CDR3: TGTGCCAGCAGCCAAGGTTCGCCCAGGGGAATCCTCCACTTT. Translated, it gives CASSQGSPRGILHF.